The present TCR beta chain was sequenced within a study of stem cell transplantation in POMP-related autoinflammatory disease. Findings and caveats of the study: PRAID patients trended toward lower TRB diversity and higher clonality in all analyzed T-cell subsets. Patients with PRAID showed a restricted number of unique TRB V-J gene pairings.

Only a few counts were recorded for this clone. Its antigen is not identified. V was clipped by 1 base and J by 8 bases; unmatched bases: 0. Germline-derived CDR1 and CDR2 are SGDLS and YYNGEE. The CDR3 spans 13 residues. The repertoire was sequenced with immunoSEQ multiplex PCR; TCRdb's copy has only in-frame clones and lacks some. Among a few thousand clones listed, 86% were seen once. J is TRBJ2-1 and V is TRBV9; 10 bases align to TRBD2. The TCR comes from a human donor with POMP-related autoinflammation and immune dysregulation (PRAID). The sequencing used Tregs from PBMCs, collected before stem cell transplantation. The chain's CDR3 is CASSVLAGDEQFF. CDR3 bases: TGTGCCAGCAGCGTACTAGCGGGGGATGAGCAGTTCTTC.